This TCR beta chain is from a study of shared T cell receptors in the human thymus. Measured with immunoSEQ multiplex PCR; TCRdb has only the in-frame clones, and not every one. This table holds around 340,000 clones, approximately 95% found once. The CDR3 has 17 residues. From germline, CDR1 is GTSNPN and CDR2 SVGIG (reference sequence). Trimming stripped 0 bases from V and 1 base from J, with 16 bases between. This chain uses TRBV30 with TRBJ1-5; TRBD1 is a possible D gene (5 bases). This clonotype was obtained from a human donor. The source material was thymocytes. This CDR3 is CAWSVKTVFNSNQPQHF. The CDR3 DNA is TGTGCCTGGAGTGTAAAGACAGTATTCAACAGCAATCAGCCCCAGCATTTT.